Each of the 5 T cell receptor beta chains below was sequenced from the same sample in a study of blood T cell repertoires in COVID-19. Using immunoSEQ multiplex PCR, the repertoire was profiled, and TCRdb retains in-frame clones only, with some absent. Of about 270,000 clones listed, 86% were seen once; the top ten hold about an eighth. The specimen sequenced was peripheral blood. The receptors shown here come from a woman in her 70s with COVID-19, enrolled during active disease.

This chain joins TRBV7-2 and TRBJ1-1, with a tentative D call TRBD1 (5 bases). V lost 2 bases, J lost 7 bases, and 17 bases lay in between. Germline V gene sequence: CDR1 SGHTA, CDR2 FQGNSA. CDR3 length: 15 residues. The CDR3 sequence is CASSLRFFDTGEAFF. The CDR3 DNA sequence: TGTGCCAGCAGCTTAAGATTTTTTGATACAGGTGAAGCTTTCTTT.

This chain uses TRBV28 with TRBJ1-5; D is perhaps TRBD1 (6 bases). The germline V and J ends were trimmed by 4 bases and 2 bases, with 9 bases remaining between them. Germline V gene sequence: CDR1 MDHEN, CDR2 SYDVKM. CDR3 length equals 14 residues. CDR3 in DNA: TGTGCCAGCAGTTGGTCAGGGGGCAATCAGCCCCAGCATTTT. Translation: CASSWSGGNQPQHF.

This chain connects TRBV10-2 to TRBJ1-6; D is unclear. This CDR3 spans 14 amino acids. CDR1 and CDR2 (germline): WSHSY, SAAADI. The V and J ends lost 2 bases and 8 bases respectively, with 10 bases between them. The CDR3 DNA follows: TGCGCCAGCAGTGAGACGACGGAGGATTCACCCCTCCACTTT. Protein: CASSETTEDSPLHF.

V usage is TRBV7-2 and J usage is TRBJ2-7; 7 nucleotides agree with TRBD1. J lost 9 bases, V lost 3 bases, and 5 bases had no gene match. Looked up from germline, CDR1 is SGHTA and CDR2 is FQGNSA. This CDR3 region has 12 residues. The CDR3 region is CASSFGTESQYF. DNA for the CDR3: TGTGCCAGCAGCTTCGGGACAGAGTCGCAGTACTTC.

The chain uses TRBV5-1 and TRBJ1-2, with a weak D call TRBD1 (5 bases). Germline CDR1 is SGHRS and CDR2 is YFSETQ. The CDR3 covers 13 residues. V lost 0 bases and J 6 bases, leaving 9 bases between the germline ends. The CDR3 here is CASSLGFRDGYTF. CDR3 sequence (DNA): TGCGCCAGCAGCTTGGGCTTCAGGGATGGCTACACCTTC.